This T cell receptor (beta chain) stems from a study of T-cell memory formation after mild COVID-19. CDR1 SEHNR and CDR2 FQNEAQ come from the germline V gene (reference sequence). V gave up 2 bases and J gave up 3 bases, with 17 bases separating them. The CDR3 is 16 amino acids. Overall study findings and caveats: The study found balanced CD4/CD8 in clones contracting day 15 to 85 and a CD4+ lean in later expanders.

This clonotype has just a few counts. Its antigen is as yet unknown. The authors produced TCR alpha and TCR beta cDNA libraries with sample barcodes and UMIs by 5'RACE using constant-segment primers. MiXCR was run by TCRdb on the 5' RACE reads, yielding one entry per CDR3 protein. Among 300,000 to 400,000 distinct CDR3 sequences, 25% to 30% were seen once, and the ten largest hold 13%. The receptor was isolated from an adult woman who had mild COVID-19 (a few samples of this study predate the infection). Cell type and time point are not known. The rearrangement links TRBV7-9 to TRBJ2-7; D is possibly TRBD2 (7 bases). Sequenced material: PBMCs or a T cell subset sorted from them (not recorded which). Here the CDR3 DNA reads TGTGCCAGCAGCTTATACGGGGGGCCGGGAGGCTACGAGCAGTACTTC. Amino acid sequence: CASSLYGGPGGYEQYF.